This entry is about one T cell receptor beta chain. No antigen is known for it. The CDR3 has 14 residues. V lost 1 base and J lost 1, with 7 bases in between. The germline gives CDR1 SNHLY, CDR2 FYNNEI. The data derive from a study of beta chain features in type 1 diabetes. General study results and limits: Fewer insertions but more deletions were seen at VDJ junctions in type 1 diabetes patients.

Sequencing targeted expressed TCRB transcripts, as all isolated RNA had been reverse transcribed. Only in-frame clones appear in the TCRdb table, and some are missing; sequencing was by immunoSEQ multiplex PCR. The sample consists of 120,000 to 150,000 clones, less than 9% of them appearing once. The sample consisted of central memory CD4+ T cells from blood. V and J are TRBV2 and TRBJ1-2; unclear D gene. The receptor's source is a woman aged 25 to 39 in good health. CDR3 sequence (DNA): TGTGCCAGCAGTGAAGTGGTCAGTAACTATGGCTACACCTTC. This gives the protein CASSEVVSNYGYTF.